This TCR beta chain was obtained from a study of vaccination and CD4 T cells after COVID-19. In its sample, this clonotype was seen a few times. No antigen is known for it. The Oncomine TCR Beta short-read assay was applied to DNA of cultured CD4+ T cells. In TCRdb, the PCR reads were re-called with MiXCR into one record per CDR3 protein. The table records some 20,000 distinct CDR3 sequences, roughly 64% of them present only once. The treatment: approximately nine-day PBMC culture with coronavirus spike peptide pools or control peptides (ViraFEST assay). CDR3 length equals 15 residues. V dropped 6 bases and J dropped 3 bases, with 18 bases sitting between them. Germline lookup yields CDR1 MNHEY and CDR2 SVGEGT.

The material sequenced was CD4+ T cells from blood, cultured in vitro. This receptor was taken from a human donor who had recovered from COVID-19. The rearrangement uses TRBV6-2 or TRBV6-3 and TRBJ2-7, with D perhaps TRBD2 (5 bases). The CDR3 is CASSHPGSRGYEQYF. CDR3 bases: TGTGCCAGCAGCCATCCAGGCAGTCGGGGCTACGAGCAGTACTTC.